These 7 T cell receptor beta chains were all obtained from the same sample, sequenced in a study of blood T cell repertoires in COVID-19. Sequencing used immunoSEQ multiplex PCR; TCRdb keeps in-frame clones, though not all of them. Found here are roughly 250,000 clones, approximately 90% of them singletons; the top ten hold about 2.1%. The sequenced sample was peripheral blood. Receptors were obtained from a middle-aged woman who had recovered from COVID-19.

V gene TRBV24-1 combines with J gene TRBJ2-5; 7 nucleotides agree with TRBD1. Germline CDR1 reads KGHDR; CDR2 reads SFDVKD. The CDR3 has 13 residues. Trimming cost V 10 bases and J 5 bases; bases outside gene matches: 9. This chain's CDR3 is CATATGLGETQYF. For the CDR3, the DNA is TGTGCCACGGCGACAGGGCTTGGGGAGACCCAGTACTTC.

This chain connects TRBV19 to TRBJ2-7; 9 positions agree with TRBD1. The CDR3 is made up of 15 amino acids. V lost 4 bases and J lost 1; bases outside the gene matches: 5. Germline-derived CDR1 and CDR2 are LNHDA and SQIVND (reference sequence). CDR3 sequence: CASSTVGTGSYEQYF. CDR3 bases: TGTGCCAGTAGTACCGTAGGGACAGGGTCCTACGAGCAGTACTTC. Drawing the rest from reference TRBV19 and TRBJ2-7, the complete variable domain is DGGITQSPKYLFRKEGQNVTLSCEQNLNHDAMYWYRQDPGQGLRLIYYSQIVNDFQKGDIAEGYSVSREKKESFPLTVTSAQKNPTAFYLCASSTVGTGSYEQYFGPGTRLTVT.

The V gene is TRBV29-1, the J gene TRBJ1-2, with 9 nucleotides matching TRBD1. With V trimmed by 4 bases and J by 6 bases, 9 bases remained unmatched. The CDR3 sequence is 14 residues long. The germline gives CDR1 SQVTM, CDR2 ANQGSEA. As DNA, the CDR3 is TGCAGCGTTGGGGGGGGACAGGGCGTCCATGGCTACACCTTC. Translated: CSVGGGQGVHGYTF.

The chain carries TRBV4-3 and TRBJ2-4, with 9 bases lining up with TRBD1. Trimming took 1 base from V and 4 from J; bases not matched to a gene: 14. The CDR3 has 19 amino acids. Per the germline V gene, CDR1 is LGHNA and CDR2 is YSLEER. CDR3 in amino acids: CASSQAPGQGQSGKNIQYF. The CDR3 DNA follows: TGCGCCAGCAGCCAAGCCCCGGGACAGGGACAGTCGGGGAAAAACATTCAGTACTTC.

This clone was counted a single time. The chain links TRBV19 to TRBJ1-5, with D hard to call. V lost 5 bases and J lost 6, with 17 bases in between. Germline V gene sequence: CDR1 LNHDA, CDR2 SQIVND (reference sequence). The CDR3 consists of 15 residues. The CDR3 coding sequence is TGTGCCAGTAGTTCCGGAGCCCGGCGGGGTCAGCCCCAGCATTTT. This gives the protein CASSSGARRGQPQHF.

In the case of this clone: At the DNA level, this CDR3 is encoded by other sequences in the same sample as well. The V and J genes are TRBV5-1 and TRBJ2-7, with TRBD1 matching over 8 bases. With V trimmed by 4 bases and J by 1 base, 4 bases remained unmatched. In germline, CDR1 is SGHRS, CDR2 YFSETQ. The CDR3 spans 14 residues. CDR3 sequence reads: CASSLGQGSYEQYF. In DNA form, the CDR3 reads TGCGCCAGCAGCCTCGGACAGGGATCCTACGAGCAGTACTTC.

The chain has TRBV19 and TRBJ1-1; 7 nucleotides agree with TRBD1. There are 14 residues in the CDR3. V was clipped by 5 bases and J by 0 bases; unmatched bases: 3. Per germline, CDR1 LNHDA and CDR2 SQIVND (reference sequence). CDR3 coding DNA: TGTGCCAGTAGTTCGGGACAGTTGAACACTGAAGCTTTCTTT. Its protein product is CASSSGQLNTEAFF. Filled out from reference TRBV19 and TRBJ1-1, the complete variable domain reads DGGITQSPKYLFRKEGQNVTLSCEQNLNHDAMYWYRQDPGQGLRLIYYSQIVNDFQKGDIAEGYSVSREKKESFPLTVTSAQKNPTAFYLCASSSGQLNTEAFFGQGTRLTVV.